Below are 13 T cell receptor beta chains sequenced from a single sample in a study of OX40 agonist ivuxolimab in advanced cancers. Library preparation used the immunoSEQ multiplex PCR assay. Not all clones reach the TCRdb copy of this immuneACCESS table, which keeps in-frame sequences only. Checked studies attribute under half of the gap to unresolved V genes and leave the rest unexplained. A total of about 54,000 clones appear in this sample, approximately 91% of them only once. Clones ranked in the top ten supply roughly an eighth of the sample. The input for sequencing was CD4+ or CD8+ T cells sorted from blood, taken in a trial of the OX40 agonist ivuxolimab. The origin of the receptors is an adult with an advanced solid tumor such as melanoma, head and neck, liver or kidney cancer.

V gene TRBV29-1 combines with J gene TRBJ2-1; a possible D gene is TRBD1 (5 bases). CDR1 and CDR2 from the germline V gene are SQVTM and ANQGSEA. This CDR3 comprises 16 residues. The germline V and J ends were trimmed by 7 bases and 0 bases, with 19 bases remaining between them. This CDR3 is CSASLSTVSSYNEQFF. The CDR3 DNA follows: TGCAGCGCCTCCCTTTCGACAGTTAGCTCCTACAATGAGCAGTTCTTC.

J is TRBJ1-5 and V is TRBV5-6; D unclear. V was cut by 1 base and J by 7 bases, with 15 bases left in between. This CDR3 has 15 residues. Germline lookup yields CDR1 SGHDT and CDR2 YYEEEE. The DNA for the CDR3 is TGTGCCAGCAGCTTGACAACGTCAGGAGGACAGCCCCAGCATTTT. Protein: CASSLTTSGGQPQHF.

This chain connects TRBV29-1 to TRBJ2-3; D might be TRBD2 (6 bases). The germline V gene encodes CDR1 SQVTM and CDR2 ANQGSEA. The CDR3 covers 13 residues. V lost 7 bases, J lost 4 bases, and 15 bases lay in between. DNA for the CDR3: TGCAGCGCTGACGGAGGGGAGGCAGATACGCAGTATTTT. It is translated as CSADGGEADTQYF.

The rearrangement links TRBV27 to TRBJ1-4; D call uncertain. V lost 3 bases to trimming and J lost 4 bases, with 9 bases between them. CDR3 length: 14 residues. CDR1 and CDR2 (germline): MNHEY, SMNVEV (reference sequence). The CDR3 bases are TGTGCCAGCAGTTTGAAAGGGCTTAATGAAAAACTGTTTTTT. Translation gives CASSLKGLNEKLFF.

This clone occurred once. CDR3 loop: CASSLFIDSYNEQFF. DNA of the CDR3: TGTGCCAGCAGCTTATTTATAGACTCCTACAATGAGCAGTTCTTC. This rearrangement joins TRBV7-9 to TRBJ2-1; unclear D gene. The V end was cut by 2 bases, the J end by 0 bases, with 8 bases between. The CDR3 runs to 15 residues. The germline V gene encodes CDR1 SEHNR and CDR2 FQNEAQ (reference sequence).

A single count supports this clone. This chain uses TRBV4-1 with TRBJ2-6; 11 positions match TRBD1. The germline CDR1 and CDR2 sequences are MGHRA and YSYEKL. The V gene end was trimmed by 2 bases and the J gene end by 10 bases; junction bases not matched to a gene: 7. The CDR3 covers 16 residues. This CDR3 is CASSQKGQGGLNVLTF. DNA of the CDR3: TGCGCCAGCAGCCAAAAGGGACAGGGGGGCCTTAACGTCCTGACTTTC.

The chain is built from TRBV18 and TRBJ2-5; TRBD2 is a possible D gene (6 bases). CDR1 KGHSH and CDR2 LQKENI come from the germline V gene. There are 14 residues in the CDR3. V lost 5 bases to trimming and J lost 2 bases, with 12 bases between them. CDR3 loop: CASSMGLEQETQYF. The CDR3 bases are TGTGCCAGCTCAATGGGACTGGAACAAGAGACCCAGTACTTC.

This chain uses TRBV18 with TRBJ2-1; TRBD1 matches 8 bases. J gave up 7 bases and V 7 bases, and 9 bases lay outside the gene matches. The CDR3 loop spans 14 amino acids. The germline V gene encodes CDR1 KGHSH and CDR2 LQKENI. The CDR3 is CASFADRGINEQFF. In DNA, the CDR3 is TGTGCCAGCTTTGCCGACAGGGGAATTAATGAGCAGTTCTTC.

The CDR3 protein is CASSSVSSGANVLTF. The DNA of the CDR3 is TGCGCCAGCAGCAGCGTCTCTTCTGGGGCCAACGTCCTGACTTTC. The V and J genes are TRBV5-1 and TRBJ2-6; D unresolved. Germline values: CDR1 SGHRS, CDR2 YFSETQ. The CDR3 is 15 amino acids. V dropped 4 bases and J dropped 1 base, with 9 bases sitting between them.

V gene TRBV4-2 combines with J gene TRBJ1-2; 12 positions agree with TRBD1. The V gene end was trimmed by 4 bases and the J gene end by 4 bases; junction bases not matched to a gene: 10. Germline values: CDR1 LGHNA, CDR2 YNFKEQ. The CDR3 consists of 17 residues. CDR3 DNA sequence: TGTGCCAGCAGCCGAGATCCCCCGGGACAGGGGGCCTATGGCTACACCTTC. Translated, it gives CASSRDPPGQGAYGYTF.

The chain uses TRBV9 and TRBJ2-3, with 8 positions matching TRBD1. V dropped 4 bases and J dropped 0; count of bases not matched to a gene: 7. This CDR3 has 16 amino acids. CDR1 and CDR2 from the germline V gene are SGDLS and YYNGEE. The chain's CDR3 is CASSPRWTGSTDTQYF. In nucleotides, the CDR3 is TGTGCCAGCAGCCCCCGGTGGACAGGGAGCACAGATACGCAGTATTTT.

The genes are TRBV29-1 and TRBJ1-4; a weak D match, TRBD1 (5 bases). The V end lost 4 bases, the J end lost 8 bases, and 17 bases lay between the germline ends. Germline V gene data show CDR1 as SQVTM and CDR2 as ANQGSEA. The CDR3 covers 14 residues. The DNA for the CDR3 is TGCAGCGTTGGAGGATGGGGGAATGGCGAAAAACTGTTTTTT. This gives the protein CSVGGWGNGEKLFF.

The V and J genes are TRBV5-4 and TRBJ1-2; D call uncertain. Between the trimmed V and J ends, which lost 0 bases and 1 base, there was a span of 10 bases. From germline, CDR1 is SGHNT and CDR2 YYREEE (reference sequence). The CDR3 covers 15 residues. The chain's CDR3 is CASSLVERNNYGYTF. CDR3 sequence (DNA): TGTGCCAGCAGCTTGGTAGAGCGGAATAACTATGGCTACACCTTC.